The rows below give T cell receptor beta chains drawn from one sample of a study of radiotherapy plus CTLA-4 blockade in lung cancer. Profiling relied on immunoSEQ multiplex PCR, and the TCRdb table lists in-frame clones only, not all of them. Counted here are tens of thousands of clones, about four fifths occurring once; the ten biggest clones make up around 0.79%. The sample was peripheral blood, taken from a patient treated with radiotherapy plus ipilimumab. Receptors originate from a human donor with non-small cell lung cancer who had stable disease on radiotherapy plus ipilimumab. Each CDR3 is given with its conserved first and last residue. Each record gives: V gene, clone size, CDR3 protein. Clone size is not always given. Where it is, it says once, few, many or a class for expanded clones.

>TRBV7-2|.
CASRGQSSGANVLTF
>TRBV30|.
CAWRLEGNEQFF
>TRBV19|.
CASSLSGTYNEQFF
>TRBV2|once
CASSPERTEAFF
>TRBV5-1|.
CASSPEGPGLAGGGEQYF
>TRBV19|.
CATQTGRDGNQPQHF
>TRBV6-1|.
CASSRGRSYEQYF
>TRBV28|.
CASSFRLAPSNEQFF
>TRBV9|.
CASSEFGRRTNEKLFF
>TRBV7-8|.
CASSLEFSGTGTYEQYF
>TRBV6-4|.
CASSTLAGGQETQYF
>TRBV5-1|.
CASNRGDSTGELFF